This T cell receptor (beta chain) was recorded in a study of human T cells and chemical hapten exposure. Study-level background: The study lasted around 22 weeks, and patients were dosed weekly with diphenylcyclopropenone on the scalp throughout. Mainly, slight library volume differences in the pool made TCR yields vary. Notes on the study in general: Among expanded TCRs, significantly more large CDR3 similarity clusters formed than among controls. Because all patients had alopecia, their immune responses might differ from healthy ones.

TCRdb re-derived calls from the RACE reads in MiXCR, one entry per CDR3 protein. The sample holds about 35,000 distinct CDR3 sequences, around 12% seen once. Concerning this clonotype itself: As yet, its antigen is unknown.

This CDR3 spans 13 amino acids. Trimming shortened V by 5 bases and J by 8 bases, and 15 bases separated the two germline ends. The time point here: pre-sensitization, week 0. As for treatment: therapeutic diphenylcyclopropenone sensitization with weekly scalp DPC. The starting material, unfractionated whole blood, was used for total RNA extraction. This material consisted of whole blood, taken in connection with sensitization to the hapten diphenylcyclopropenone (DPC). V gene TRBV12-3 or TRBV12-4 combines with J gene TRBJ1-2; D ambiguous. This sequence was found in a woman in her thirties or forties with alopecia areata. Some clones in this sample may be carry-over from other donors' samples. The CDR3 coding sequence is TGTGCCAGCAGTGGGGTAGGAGTAGAGGGCTACACCTTC. The encoded protein is CASSGVGVEGYTF.